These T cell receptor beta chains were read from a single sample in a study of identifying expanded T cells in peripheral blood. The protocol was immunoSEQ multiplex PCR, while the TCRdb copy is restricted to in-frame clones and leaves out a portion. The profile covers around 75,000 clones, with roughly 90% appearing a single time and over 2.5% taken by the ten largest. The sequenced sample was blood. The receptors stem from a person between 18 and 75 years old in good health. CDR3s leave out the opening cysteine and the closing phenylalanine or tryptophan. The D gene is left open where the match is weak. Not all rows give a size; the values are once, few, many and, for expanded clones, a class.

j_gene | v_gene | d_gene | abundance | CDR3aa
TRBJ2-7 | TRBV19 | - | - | ASSIVGNPPYEQY
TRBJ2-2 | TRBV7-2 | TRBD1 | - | ASRGQLNTGELF
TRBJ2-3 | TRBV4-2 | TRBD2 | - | ASSRFSGGVSSGASTDTQY
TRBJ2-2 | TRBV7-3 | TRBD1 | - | ASSQGRQGNTGELF
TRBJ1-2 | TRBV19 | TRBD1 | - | ASGQASLNYT
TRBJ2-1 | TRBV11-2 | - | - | AVTAASSYNEQF
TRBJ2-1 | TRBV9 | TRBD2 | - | ASSVDPSGRAGNEQF
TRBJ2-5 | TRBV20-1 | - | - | SASAAGTQY
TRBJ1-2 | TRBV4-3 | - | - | ASSQDVGVSYGYT
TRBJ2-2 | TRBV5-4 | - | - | ASSGTSSGRGGELF
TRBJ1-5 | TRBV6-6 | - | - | ASSPRGTNQPQH
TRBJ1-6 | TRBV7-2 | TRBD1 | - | ASSLTGTGNSPLH
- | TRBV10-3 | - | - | AIRPASSYEQY
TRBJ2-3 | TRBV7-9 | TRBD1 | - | ASSWTGTTDTQY
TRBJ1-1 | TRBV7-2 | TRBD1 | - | ASSSPLQGEAF
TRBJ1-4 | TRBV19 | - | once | ASSRAQGRSEKLF
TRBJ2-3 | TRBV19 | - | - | ASSTRGMGSTDTQY
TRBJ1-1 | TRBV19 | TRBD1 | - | ASRRTGDTEAF
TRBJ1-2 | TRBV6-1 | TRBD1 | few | ASSGGQGFGYT
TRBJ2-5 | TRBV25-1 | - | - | ASSEWVRGDQETQY
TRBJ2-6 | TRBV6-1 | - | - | ASSETRVILSGANVLT
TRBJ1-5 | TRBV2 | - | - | ASRKEGSGNQPQH
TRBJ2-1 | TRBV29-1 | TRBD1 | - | SGQGFSYNEQF